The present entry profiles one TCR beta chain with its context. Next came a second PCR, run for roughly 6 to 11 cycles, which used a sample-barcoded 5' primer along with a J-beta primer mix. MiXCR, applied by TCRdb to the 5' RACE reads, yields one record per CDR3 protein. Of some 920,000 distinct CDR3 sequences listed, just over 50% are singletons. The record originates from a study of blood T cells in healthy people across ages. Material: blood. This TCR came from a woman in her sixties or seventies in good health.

CDR3 in amino acids: CSAVGVYEQYF. In nucleotides, the CDR3 is TGCAGTGCTGTTGGGGTCTACGAGCAGTACTTC. The V call is TRBV20-1, the J call TRBJ2-7; D uncertain. Germline V lookup: CDR1 DFQATT, CDR2 SNEGSKA (reference sequence). Deletions cut 5 bases from V and 3 bases from J, with 8 bases between. CDR3 length: 11 residues.